This T cell receptor beta chain was sequenced during a study of neurological immune-mediated disorders. This clonotype was recorded at least ten times. TCRdb reprocessed the 5' RACE reads with MiXCR, giving one entry per CDR3 protein. Of tens of thousands of distinct CDR3 sequences in the sample, roughly 3.2% were seen once. The germline V gene has CDR1 SGHRS and CDR2 YFSETQ. Trimming took 0 bases from V and 4 from J; bases not matched to a gene: 2. The CDR3 is made up of 15 amino acids. The origin of this receptor is a woman aged 45-65 years with multiple sclerosis. The specimen was PBMCs. This chain links TRBV5-1 with TRBJ2-5; TRBD2 agrees at 11 bases. CDR3 loop: CASSLELAGAETQYF. The CDR3 nucleotides read TGCGCCAGCAGCTTGGAACTAGCGGGAGCAGAGACCCAGTACTTC.